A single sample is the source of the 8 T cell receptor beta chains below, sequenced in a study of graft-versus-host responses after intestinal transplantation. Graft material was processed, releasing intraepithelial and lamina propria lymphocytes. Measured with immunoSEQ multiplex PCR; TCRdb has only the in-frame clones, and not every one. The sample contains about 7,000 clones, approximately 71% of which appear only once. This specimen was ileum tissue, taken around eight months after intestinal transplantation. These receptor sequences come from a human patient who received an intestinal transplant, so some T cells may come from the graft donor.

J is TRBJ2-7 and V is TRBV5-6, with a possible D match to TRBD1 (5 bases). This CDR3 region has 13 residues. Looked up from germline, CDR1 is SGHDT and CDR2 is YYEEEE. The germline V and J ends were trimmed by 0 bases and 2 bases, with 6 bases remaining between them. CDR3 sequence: CASSLETAYEQYV. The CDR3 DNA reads TGTGCCAGCAGCTTGGAGACAGCCTACGAGCAGTACGTC.

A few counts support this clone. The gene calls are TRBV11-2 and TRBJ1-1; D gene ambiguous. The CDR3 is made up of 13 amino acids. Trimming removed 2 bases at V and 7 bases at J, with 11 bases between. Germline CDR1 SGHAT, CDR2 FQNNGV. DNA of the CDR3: TGTGCCAGCAGCTTAAGTCTTGGAAATGAAGCTTTCTTT. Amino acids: CASSLSLGNEAFF.

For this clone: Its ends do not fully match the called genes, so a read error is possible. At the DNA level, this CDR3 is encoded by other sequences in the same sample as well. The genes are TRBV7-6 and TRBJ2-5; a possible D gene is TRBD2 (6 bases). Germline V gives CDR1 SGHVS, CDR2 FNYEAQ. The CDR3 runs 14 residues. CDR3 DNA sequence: TGTGCCAGCAGCTTAGGGGGAGGTCAAGAGACTCAGTACTTC. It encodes CASSLGGGQETQYF.

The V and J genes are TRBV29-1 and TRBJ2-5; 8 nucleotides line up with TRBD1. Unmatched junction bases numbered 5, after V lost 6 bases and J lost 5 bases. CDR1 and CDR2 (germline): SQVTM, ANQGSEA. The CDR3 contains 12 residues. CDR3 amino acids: CSVRQGTETQYF. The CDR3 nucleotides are TGCAGCGTCAGACAGGGGACTGAGACCCAGTACTTC.

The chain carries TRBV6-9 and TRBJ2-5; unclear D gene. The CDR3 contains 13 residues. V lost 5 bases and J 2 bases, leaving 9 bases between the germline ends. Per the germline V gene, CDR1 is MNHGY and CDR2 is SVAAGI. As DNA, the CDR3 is TGTGCCAGCAGTGAAGAGAATCAAGAGACCCAGTACTTC. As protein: CASSEENQETQYF.

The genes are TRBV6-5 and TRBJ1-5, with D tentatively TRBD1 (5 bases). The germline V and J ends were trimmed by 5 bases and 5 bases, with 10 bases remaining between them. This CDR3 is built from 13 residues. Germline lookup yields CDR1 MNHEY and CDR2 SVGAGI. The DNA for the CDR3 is TGTGCCAGCAGTGCGGGACTCCATCAGCCCCAGCATTTT. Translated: CASSAGLHQPQHF.

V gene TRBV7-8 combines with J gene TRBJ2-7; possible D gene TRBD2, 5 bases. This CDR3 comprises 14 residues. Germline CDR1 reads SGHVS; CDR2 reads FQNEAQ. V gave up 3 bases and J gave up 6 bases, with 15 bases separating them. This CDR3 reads CASSFDTEGLEQYV. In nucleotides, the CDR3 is TGTGCCAGCAGCTTCGATACAGAGGGCCTCGAGCAGTACGTC.

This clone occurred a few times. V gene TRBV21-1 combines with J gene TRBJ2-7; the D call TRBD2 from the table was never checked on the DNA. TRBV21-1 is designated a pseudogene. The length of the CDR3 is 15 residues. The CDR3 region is CASSFPRGSSYEQYF. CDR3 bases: TGTGCCAGCAGCTTCCCTCGAGGTAGCTCCTACGAGCAGTACTTC.